The next 3 T cell receptor beta chains were all read from a single sample in a study of T-cell reconstitution after alpha-beta-depleted transplantation in children. Unique molecular identifiers were built into the TCRbeta library. In TCRdb, the PCR reads were re-called with MiXCR into one record per CDR3 protein. The table shows hundreds of thousands of distinct CDR3 sequences, with around a sixth occurring only once. The input for sequencing was PBMCs from the stem cell graft donor, taken from the stem cell graft. The receptors stem from a human donor who donated a stem cell graft to a child with acute myeloid leukemia.

At least ten counts were recorded for this clonotype. The rearrangement uses TRBV29-1 and TRBJ2-7, with D possibly TRBD1 on 8 matching bases. The CDR3 has 13 amino acids. The germline V gene has CDR1 SQVTM and CDR2 ANQGSEA. The V end lost 6 bases, the J end lost 4 bases, and 16 bases lay between the germline ends. CDR3 nucleotides: TGCAGCGTCCTGACAGGGGAGGGATACGAGCAGTACTTC. Protein sequence: CSVLTGEGYEQYF.

This clonotype was recorded many times. The CDR3 DNA is TGCAGCGCCGCATATGGGGGCTCCTACAATGAGCAGTTCTTC. Its translation is CSAAYGGSYNEQFF. The chain recombines TRBV29-1 with TRBJ2-1, with D possibly called TRBD1 or TRBD2 (5 bases each). Germline V gene data show CDR1 as SQVTM and CDR2 as ANQGSEA. V shed 7 bases and J shed 0 bases, with 13 bases lying between them. CDR3 length: 14 residues.

A word on this clonotype: This may be a read error, as it is one base from a much larger clone. The chain is built from TRBV20-1 and TRBJ2-5, with D tentatively TRBD1 or TRBD2 (5 bases each). Germline loops: CDR1 DFQATT, CDR2 SNEGSKA (reference sequence). The CDR3 runs to 17 residues. V was trimmed by 2 bases and J by 5 bases, leaving 24 bases between them. CDR3 in DNA: TGCAGTGCTAGATCCGGGGCTAGCTGGATGGATTGGGAGACCCAGTACTTC. Its protein is CSARSGASWMDWETQYF.